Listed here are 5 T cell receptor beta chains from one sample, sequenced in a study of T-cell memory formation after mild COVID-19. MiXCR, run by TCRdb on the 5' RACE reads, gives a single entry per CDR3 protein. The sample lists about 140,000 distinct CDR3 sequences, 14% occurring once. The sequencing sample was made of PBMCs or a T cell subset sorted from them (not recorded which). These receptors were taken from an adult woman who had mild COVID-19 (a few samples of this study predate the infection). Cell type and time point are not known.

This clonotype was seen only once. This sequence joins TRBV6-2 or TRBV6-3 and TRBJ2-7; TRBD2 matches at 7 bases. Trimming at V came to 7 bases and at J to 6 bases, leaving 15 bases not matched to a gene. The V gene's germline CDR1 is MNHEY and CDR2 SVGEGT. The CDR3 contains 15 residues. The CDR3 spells CASIDGEREATEQYF. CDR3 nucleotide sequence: TGTGCCAGCATTGACGGGGAGCGGGAAGCGACCGAGCAGTACTTC.

The CDR3 spells CASSPQGRGNEQFF. CDR3 bases: TGTGCCAGCAGTCCTCAGGGGAGGGGGAATGAGCAGTTCTTC. The rearrangement uses TRBV6-5 and TRBJ2-1; D is perhaps TRBD2 (7 bases). CDR3 length: 14 amino acids. CDR1 is MNHEY, CDR2 SVGAGI, per germline. Trimming removed 5 bases from V and 7 bases from J, with 15 bases in between.

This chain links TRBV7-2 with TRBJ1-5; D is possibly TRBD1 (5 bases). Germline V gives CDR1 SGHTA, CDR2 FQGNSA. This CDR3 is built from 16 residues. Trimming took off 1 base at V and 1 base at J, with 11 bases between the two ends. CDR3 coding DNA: TGTGCCAGCAGCTTAGAAGGGGTGGGGAGCAATCAGCCCCAGCATTTT. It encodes CASSLEGVGSNQPQHF.

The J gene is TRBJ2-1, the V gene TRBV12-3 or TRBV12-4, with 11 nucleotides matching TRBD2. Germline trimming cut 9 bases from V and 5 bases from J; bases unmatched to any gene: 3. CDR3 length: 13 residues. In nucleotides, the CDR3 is TGTGCCAGTCGGGGACTAGCGGACAATGAGCAGTTCTTC. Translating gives CASRGLADNEQFF.

Here the CDR3 reads CASSSPGRGARNTEAFF. The CDR3 DNA reads as TGTGCCAGCAGCTCCCCCGGGCGGGGGGCGCGGAACACTGAAGCTTTCTTT. The V gene is TRBV11-2, the J gene TRBJ1-1; the D gene is possibly TRBD1 (6 bases). The CDR3 is 17 residues long. Germline V CDR1 and CDR2: SGHAT, FQNNGV. Trimming took off 4 bases at V and 1 base at J, with 19 bases between the two ends.